Here is one TCR beta chain with its context. What it binds is not known. This entry belongs to a study of cytomegalovirus exposure and HLA in healthy donors. The study's findings and limits: Analysis was performed later, and it showed HLA-associated TCR beta chains to be more clonally expanded than equally common others.

Amplification used 60 Vbeta primers and 13 Jbeta primers. Generated by immunoSEQ multiplex PCR, the TCRdb table keeps only in-frame clones and is missing some. The specimen's table records tens of thousands of clones. The CDR3 loop spans 13 amino acids. In germline, CDR1 is GTSNPN, CDR2 SVGIG (reference sequence). Deletions cut 8 bases from V and 3 bases from J, with 17 bases between. V and J are TRBV30 and TRBJ2-7; D perhaps matches TRBD2 (7 bases). The sequencing sample was made of PBMCs. This clonotype was sampled from a woman aged 60 to 75 in good health and CMV-seronegative. The CDR3 is CAPGGPRSYEQYF. In nucleotides, the CDR3 is TGTGCCCCGGGGGGCCCTAGGAGCTACGAGCAGTACTTC.